Presented here are 24 T cell receptor beta chains from one specimen sequenced in a study of cytomegalovirus exposure and HLA in healthy donors. Measured with immunoSEQ multiplex PCR; TCRdb has only the in-frame clones, and not every one. The sample includes 150,000 to 200,000 clones, over 65% of them seen just once. Sequencing input: PBMCs. These receptors were taken from a man younger than 35 in good health and CMV-seropositive.

In its sample, this clone was seen once. The rearrangement joins TRBV28 to TRBJ2-1; possibly TRBD1 for D (5 bases). The length of the CDR3 is 12 residues. Trimming left V 3 bases short and J 5 bases short, with 5 bases between. The germline CDR1 and CDR2 sequences are MDHEN and SYDVKM. The CDR3 loop reads CASSFRDNEQFF. DNA for the CDR3: TGTGCCAGCAGTTTCAGGGACAATGAGCAGTTCTTC. Combining the CDR3 with reference TRBV28 and TRBJ2-1 gives the whole variable domain DVKVTQSSRYLVKRTGEKVFLECVQDMDHENMFWYRQDPGLGLRLIYFSYDVKMKEKGDIPEGYSVSREKKERFSLILESASTNQTSMYLCASSFRDNEQFFGPGTRLTVL.

The gene calls are TRBV11-2 and TRBJ2-1; 8 nucleotides align to TRBD2. After removal of 7 bases from V and 6 bases from J, the junction contained 8 bases not matched to a gene. CDR1 SGHAT and CDR2 FQNNGV come from the germline V gene. The CDR3 extends over 14 amino acids. The CDR3 coding sequence is TGTGCCAGCACCCCGAGCGGGAGTCCCAATGAGCAGTTCTTC. This codes for CASTPSGSPNEQFF.

The chain combines TRBV5-6 with TRBJ1-2, with 11 nucleotides matching TRBD1. The germline gives CDR1 SGHDT, CDR2 YYEEEE. This CDR3 has 15 amino acids. With 4 bases clipped from V and 4 bases from J, the junction kept 6 bases outside the gene matches. Here the CDR3 reads CASSVDRGLSYGYTF. In nucleotides, the CDR3 is TGTGCCAGCAGCGTGGACAGGGGGCTCTCCTATGGCTACACCTTC. Drawing the rest from reference TRBV5-6 and TRBJ1-2, the complete variable domain is DAGVTQSPTHLIKTRGQQVTLRCSPKSGHDTVSWYQQALGQGPQFIFQYYEEEERQRGNFPDRFSGHQFPNYSSELNVNALLLGDSALYLCASSVDRGLSYGYTFGSGTRLTVV.

The gene calls are TRBV7-6 and TRBJ2-1, with 15 bases that match TRBD2. The CDR3 totals 17 residues. CDR1 SGHVS and CDR2 FNYEAQ come from the germline V gene. Trimming cost V 5 bases and J 5 bases; bases outside gene matches: 7. The CDR3 bases are TGTGCCAGCAGCCCCTGGACTAGCGGGAGGGCAGACAATGAGCAGTTCTTC. As protein: CASSPWTSGRADNEQFF.

The table lists this clone with a few counts. J is TRBJ1-4 and V is TRBV29-1, with TRBD1 identical over 9 bases. The CDR3 has 14 amino acids. Germline values: CDR1 SQVTM, CDR2 ANQGSEA. Trimming removed 1 base from V and 11 bases from J; junction bases left unmatched: 8. CDR3 nucleotide sequence: TGCAGCGTTGAAGCCGGGACAGGGACGTGGAAACTGTTTTTT. Translated, it gives CSVEAGTGTWKLFF.

This clone came up once. The gene calls are TRBV7-2 and TRBJ2-7; tentatively, D is TRBD2 (6 bases). From germline, CDR1 is SGHTA and CDR2 FQGNSA. The CDR3 extends over 13 amino acids. Between the trimmed V and J ends, which lost 11 bases and 2 bases, there was a span of 16 bases. CDR3: CAGAGGTTYEQYF. Here the CDR3 DNA reads TGTGCCGGAGCCGGCGGGACGACCTACGAGCAGTACTTC.

J is TRBJ2-2 and V is TRBV28; the match to TRBD2 covers 7 bases. The CDR3 has 15 amino acids. J gave up 3 bases and V 6 bases, and 7 bases lay outside the gene matches. Germline values: CDR1 MDHEN, CDR2 SYDVKM. In DNA form, the CDR3 reads TGTGCCAGCAGAGGTGCGGGAGCTGACACCGGGGAGCTGTTTTTT. Protein: CASRGAGADTGELFF.

The J gene is TRBJ2-7, the V gene TRBV14; 9 positions match TRBD2. Germline values: CDR1 SGHDN, CDR2 FVKESK. The CDR3 spans 14 residues. V lost 6 bases to trimming and J lost 0 bases; unmatched junction nucleotides: 3. CDR3: CASRLSGSSYEQYF. The DNA for the CDR3 is TGTGCCAGCAGGCTTAGCGGGAGCTCCTACGAGCAGTACTTC. The full variable domain, its missing parts supplied by reference TRBV14 and TRBJ2-7, is EAGVTQFPSHSVIEKGQTVTLRCDPISGHDNLYWYRRVMGKEIKFLLHFVKESKQDESGMPNNRFLAERTGGTYSTLKVQPAELEDSGVYFCASRLSGSSYEQYFGPGTRLTVT.

This rearrangement joins TRBV30 to TRBJ2-3; D is possibly TRBD2 (5 bases). CDR1 is GTSNPN, CDR2 SVGIG, per germline (reference sequence). The length of the CDR3 is 13 residues. Here the CDR3 DNA reads TGTGGCGGTAGCGCGACGATCACAGATACGCAGTATTTT. Translation gives CGGSATITDTQYF. The whole variable domain, remainder taken from reference TRBV30 and TRBJ2-3, is SQTIHQWPATLVQPVGSPLSLECTVEGTSNPNLYWYRQAAGRGLQLLFYSVGIGQISSEVPQNLSASRPQDRQFILSSKKLLLSDSGFYLCGGSATITDTQYFGPGTRLTVL.

The chain uses TRBV9 and TRBJ2-1; 7 nucleotides line up with TRBD2. Losses at the gene ends were 2 bases for V and 2 bases for J; bases not matched to a gene: 4. Per germline, CDR1 SGDLS and CDR2 YYNGEE. The CDR3 runs 15 residues. The CDR3 sequence: CASSVTAGPYNEQFF. The CDR3 DNA sequence: TGTGCCAGCAGCGTTACAGCGGGACCCTACAATGAGCAGTTCTTC.

This clone has a handful of counts. The chain combines TRBV15 with TRBJ2-2, with D uncertain. This CDR3 is 14 amino acids long. Germline assignment: CDR1 LNHNV and CDR2 YYDKDF (reference sequence). Trimming stripped 6 bases from V and 3 bases from J, with 11 bases between. DNA of the CDR3: TGTGCCACCAGGCGTCCCGATTACACCGGGGAGCTGTTTTTT. It codes for CATRRPDYTGELFF.

V is TRBV7-8 and J is TRBJ1-4; maybe TRBD1 (5 bases). Per the germline V gene, CDR1 is SGHVS and CDR2 is FQNEAQ. There are 14 residues in the CDR3. The V and J ends lost 5 bases and 6 bases respectively, with 13 bases between them. The CDR3 region is CASSIVWGDEKLFF. The CDR3 bases are TGTGCCAGCAGCATTGTCTGGGGGGATGAAAAACTGTTTTTT.

The chain is built from TRBV2 and TRBJ2-7, with D perhaps matching TRBD2 (6 bases). This CDR3 has 15 residues. Trimming shortened V by 6 bases and J by 2 bases, and 17 bases separated the two germline ends. Per germline, CDR1 SNHLY and CDR2 FYNNEI. The CDR3 here is CASRGSSSATYEQYF. CDR3 bases: TGTGCCAGCAGGGGGTCGTCTAGCGCTACCTACGAGCAGTACTTC. Full variable domain (rest looked up from reference TRBV2 and TRBJ2-7): EPEVTQTPSHQVTQMGQEVILRCVPISNHLYFYWYRQILGQKVEFLVSFYNNEISEKSEIFDDQFSVERPDGSNFTLKIRSTKLEDSAMYFCASRGSSSATYEQYFGPGTRLTVT.

Written as DNA, the CDR3 is TGCGCCAGCAGCCAAACCTTCCTGGGAGACAATGAGCAGTTCTTC. It encodes CASSQTFLGDNEQFF. The chain has TRBV4-3 and TRBJ2-1; D perhaps matches TRBD2 (5 bases). The CDR3 contains 15 residues. Germline assignment: CDR1 LGHNA and CDR2 YSLEER. Trimming left V 2 bases short and J 5 bases short, with 13 bases between.

V is TRBV29-1 and J is TRBJ2-3; TRBD2 is a possible D gene (6 bases). The CDR3 extends over 15 amino acids. Per germline, CDR1 SQVTM and CDR2 ANQGSEA. V lost 4 bases and J lost 0, with 14 bases in between. The CDR3, as DNA: TGCAGCGTTGGGTCTCGGGGACTCAGCACAGATACGCAGTATTTT. This gives the protein CSVGSRGLSTDTQYF.

This chain joins TRBV19 and TRBJ1-5; the D is unclear. The V end lost 1 base, the J end lost 3 bases, and 10 bases lay between the germline ends. CDR1 is LNHDA, CDR2 SQIVND, per germline (reference sequence). The CDR3 runs 15 residues. The CDR3 DNA follows: TGTGCCAGTAGTATAGCAGGTGGTGACAATCAGCCCCAGCATTTT. It translates to CASSIAGGDNQPQHF. Looking up the rest from reference TRBV19 and TRBJ1-5 gives the full variable domain: DGGITQSPKYLFRKEGQNVTLSCEQNLNHDAMYWYRQDPGQGLRLIYYSQIVNDFQKGDIAEGYSVSREKKESFPLTVTSAQKNPTAFYLCASSIAGGDNQPQHFGDGTRLSIL.

The chain employs TRBV7-9 and TRBJ2-7; 7 bases are a match to TRBD2. The CDR3 spans 12 residues. The germline V gene has CDR1 SEHNR and CDR2 FQNEAQ (reference sequence). Trimming at V came to 5 bases and at J to 3 bases, leaving 1 base not matched to a gene. The CDR3: CASSGGGYEQYF. The CDR3 DNA is TGTGCCAGCAGCGGGGGGGGCTACGAGCAGTACTTC.

The chain carries TRBV5-4 and TRBJ2-7, with D possibly matching TRBD1 (6 bases). Germline V gives CDR1 SGHNT, CDR2 YYREEE (reference sequence). Trimming took 4 bases from V and 2 from J, leaving 13 bases between them. The CDR3 has 14 residues. CDR3 region: CASSPGRGPYEQYF. In nucleotides, the CDR3 is TGTGCCAGCAGCCCCGGCAGGGGTCCCTACGAGCAGTACTTC.

CDR3 protein: CASYPGTGMGYGYTF. CDR3 sequence (DNA): TGTGCCTCCTACCCCGGGACAGGGATGGGCTATGGCTACACCTTC. The V call is TRBV30, the J call TRBJ1-2, with 9 nucleotides matching TRBD1. Germline trimming cut 7 bases from V and 4 bases from J; bases unmatched to any gene: 13. The CDR3 consists of 15 residues. Germline CDR1 and CDR2: GTSNPN and SVGIG (reference sequence).

The J gene is TRBJ2-7, the V gene TRBV7-9, with D possibly TRBD1 on 6 matching bases. Germline CDR1 is SEHNR and CDR2 is FQNEAQ (reference sequence). The CDR3 sequence is 11 residues long. V lost 5 bases, J lost 7 bases, and 9 bases lay in between. This chain's CDR3 is CASSPGTEQYF. The DNA of the CDR3 is TGTGCCAGCAGCCCCGGGACAGAGCAGTACTTC.

This clone showed up just once. The CDR3 is CASSLTPSGETQYF. The CDR3 DNA reads TGTGCCAGCAGCTTAACTCCCTCGGGGGAGACCCAGTACTTC. The chain employs TRBV7-3 and TRBJ2-5; D is perhaps TRBD2 (5 bases). With 0 bases removed from V and 5 bases from J, the gap between germline ends came to 10 bases. The CDR3 covers 14 residues. Looked up from germline, CDR1 is SGHTA and CDR2 is FQGTGA.

This clone showed up just a few times. The chain uses TRBV19 and TRBJ2-2; no definite D call. Germline-derived CDR1 and CDR2 are LNHDA and SQIVND (reference sequence). The CDR3 has 15 amino acids. The germline V and J ends were trimmed by 1 base and 5 bases, with 11 bases remaining between them. CDR3 nucleotides: TGTGCCAGTAGTATAGGTCCTATGTCAACCGGGGAGCTGTTTTTT. Its protein is CASSIGPMSTGELFF.

The chain couples TRBV19 to TRBJ2-7; 7 nucleotides match TRBD2. J gave up 2 bases and V 7 bases, and 11 bases lay outside the gene matches. CDR1 is LNHDA, CDR2 SQIVND, per germline (reference sequence). The CDR3 is 15 amino acids. The CDR3 coding sequence is TGTGCCAGTACCCCAAGCGGGATCATAACCTACGAGCAGTACTTC. Its translation is CASTPSGIITYEQYF.

This clone was counted a few times. This rearrangement joins TRBV7-8 to TRBJ1-4; D is undetermined. The germline V and J ends were trimmed by 2 bases and 8 bases, with 18 bases remaining between them. The germline gives CDR1 SGHVS, CDR2 FQNEAQ. CDR3 size: 16 residues. CDR3 loop: CASSLLSLQREEKLFF. In DNA form, the CDR3 reads TGTGCCAGCAGCTTACTCAGTCTTCAGCGGGAAGAAAAACTGTTTTTT.